Listed below are T cell receptor beta chains from one sample, sequenced in a study of T cells after posttransplantation cyclophosphamide. Measured with immunoSEQ multiplex PCR; TCRdb has only the in-frame clones, and not every one. The sample carries approximately 45,000 clones, roughly 87% recorded once. Sample: PBMCs, taken around 58 days after allogeneic stem cell transplant with posttransplant cyclophosphamide. Every receptor here comes from a male patient aged 60 to 75 who received an allogeneic stem cell transplant from a related donor and was CMV-positive. Certain T cells may be donor cells from the graft. Both conserved end residues are trimmed from each CDR3. The D gene is left open where the match is weak.

j_call v_call d_call cdr3_aa
TRBJ2-7 TRBV29-1 NA SVEEGRGRLYEQY
TRBJ2-7 TRBV29-1 NA SVLQYEQY
TRBJ1-3 TRBV2 TRBD1 ASSEGRGTASGNTIY
TRBJ1-2 TRBV29-1 TRBD1 SAARDRGRGYT
TRBJ2-1 TRBV6-6 NA ASSLGQLYNEQF
TRBJ1-4 TRBV6-1 TRBD1 ASSDPGQGAPKKLF
TRBJ2-1 TRBV14 NA ASNLDSYNEQF
TRBJ2-7 TRBV18 TRBD2 ASSPAGTSGWREQY
TRBJ2-3 TRBV7-9 TRBD2 ASSEPTSGGADTQY
TRBJ2-5 TRBV27 TRBD2 ASRNGLAVKTQY
TRBJ2-1 TRBV18 TRBD2 ASSLQSTAGNYNEQF
TRBJ1-3 TRBV28 TRBD1 ASSPRQGFSGNTIY
TRBJ1-5 TRBV4-1 NA ASSQEGRVNQPQH
TRBJ1-6 TRBV11-2 TRBD1 ASTPTGGSSPLH
TRBJ1-3 TRBV5-6 TRBD1 ASSSIQGDSGNTIY
TRBJ2-1 TRBV11-3 TRBD1 ASSHRGMNEQF
TRBJ1-2 TRBV5-6 NA ASSQIGVGGYT
TRBJ2-1 TRBV5-6 NA ASTRETYNEQF
TRBJ1-2 TRBV6-5 NA ASHVGGTTNYGYT
TRBJ2-7 TRBV6-5 TRBD1 ASSRQGYEQY
TRBJ2-1 TRBV6-5 NA ASSLFRTAYNEQF
TRBJ2-7 TRBV19 NA ASSTSWDSGEQY
TRBJ2-5 TRBV5-1 NA ASSPPRGQETQY
TRBJ2-2 TRBV19 NA ASSRRPSVSNTGELF
TRBJ1-2 TRBV6-1 NA ASSEGQEMNYGYT
TRBJ2-2 TRBV12-5 TRBD2 ASGLRPLSLSRLAGGPNTGELF
TRBJ2-4 TRBV4-1 NA ASSQDGQSSIQY
TRBJ1-1 TRBV5-4 TRBD1 ASSRDSLSVEAF
TRBJ2-1 TRBV5-1 TRBD2 ASSLGLAGAVYNEQF
TRBJ1-4 TRBV7-9 NA ASSLKGGVATFKNEKLF
TRBJ2-1 TRBV2 NA ASTPSIRYNEQF
TRBJ2-7 TRBV7-2 NA ASSTRDPSYEQY
TRBJ2-1 TRBV5-1 TRBD2 ASSWTSGGYNEQF
TRBJ2-5 TRBV11-2 NA ASSPRGAMETQY
TRBJ1-4 TRBV11-3 NA ASSLISAATNEKLF
TRBJ1-1 TRBV25-1 NA ASSELEEYEAF
TRBJ1-6 TRBV10-2 NA ASSESDTSPLH
TRBJ1-1 TRBV4-1 NA ASSQGGITEAF
TRBJ2-2 TRBV27 TRBD2 ASSPPHTSGGPDTGELF
TRBJ2-2 TRBV9 TRBD1 ASSVVGQGISAGELF
TRBJ2-5 TRBV7-9 TRBD1 ASSLRQGALWEQY
TRBJ2-1 TRBV2 NA ASSDGRGGPSSYNEQF
TRBJ1-1 TRBV7-9 NA ASEGSGTEAF
TRBJ2-2 TRBV2 NA ASSLGRQGLNTGELF
TRBJ1-3 TRBV9 NA ASSQGHIFSGNTIY
TRBJ2-3 TRBV9 NA ASSAPGGFTSTDTQY
TRBJ2-7 TRBV20-1 NA SARNPYEQY
TRBJ1-5 TRBV5-8 TRBD1 ASSDRDRWWTQH
TRBJ1-2 TRBV7-9 TRBD1 ASSLDRNGYT
TRBJ2-1 TRBV5-4 TRBD1 ASGWDSSYNEQF
TRBJ1-1 TRBV7-9 NA ASSLDSSNTEAF
TRBJ1-1 TRBV27 TRBD1 ASSVGTGPSVTEAF
TRBJ2-6 TRBV5-1 TRBD2 ASSITGGNSGANVLT
TRBJ1-4 TRBV4-1 TRBD1 ASSQGLMGQLNEKLF
TRBJ1-3 TRBV6-6 NA ASSENLVSGNTIY